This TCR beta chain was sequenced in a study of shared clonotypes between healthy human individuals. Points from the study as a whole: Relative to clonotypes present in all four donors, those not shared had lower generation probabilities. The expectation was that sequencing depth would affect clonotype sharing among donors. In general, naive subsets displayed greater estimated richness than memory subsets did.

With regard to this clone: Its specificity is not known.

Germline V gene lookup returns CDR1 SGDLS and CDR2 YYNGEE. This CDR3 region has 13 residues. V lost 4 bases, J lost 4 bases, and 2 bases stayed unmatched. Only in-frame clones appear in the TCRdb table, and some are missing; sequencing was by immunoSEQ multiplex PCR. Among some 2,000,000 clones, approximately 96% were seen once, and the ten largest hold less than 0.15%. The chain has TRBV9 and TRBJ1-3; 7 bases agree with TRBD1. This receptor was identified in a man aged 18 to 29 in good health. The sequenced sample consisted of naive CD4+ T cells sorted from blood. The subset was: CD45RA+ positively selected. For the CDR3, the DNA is TGTGCCAGCAGCAGGGGACAGGGAAACACCATATATTTT. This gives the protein CASSRGQGNTIYF.